The 3 T cell receptor beta chains in this list originate from one sample, sequenced in a study of blood T cell repertoires in COVID-19. The method was immunoSEQ multiplex PCR; TCRdb's version includes in-frame clones alone and lacks a portion of them. The sample yields 200,000 to 250,000 clones, roughly 86% seen once. Specimen: peripheral blood. The receptors originated from an older woman with acute or convalescent COVID-19.

The V and J genes are TRBV5-1 and TRBJ1-2; D might be TRBD1 (5 bases). CDR3 size: 13 residues. Deletions cut 4 bases from V and 4 bases from J, with 11 bases between. Germline V gene lookup returns CDR1 SGHRS and CDR2 YFSETQ. CDR3 amino acids: CASSGTGTYGYTF. The CDR3 nucleotides are TGCGCCAGCAGCGGAACAGGTACCTATGGCTACACCTTC.

This CDR3 reads CAISEGRGTEKLFF. The DNA for the CDR3 is TGTGCCATCAGTGAGGGCAGGGGAACCGAAAAACTGTTTTTT. The chain has TRBV10-3 and TRBJ1-4; D perhaps matches TRBD1 (6 bases). The CDR3 extends over 14 amino acids. V was pared by 2 bases and J by 8 bases, with 12 bases between. Germline CDR1 reads ENHRY; CDR2 reads SYGVKD.

This clone was counted ten times or more. The same CDR3 arises from other DNA sequences in this sample as well. The chain employs TRBV12-3 or TRBV12-4 and TRBJ2-7; 7 nucleotides align to TRBD1. Germline trimming cut 5 bases from V and 0 bases from J; bases unmatched to any gene: 1. There are 13 residues in the CDR3. CDR3: CASSRDSSYEQYF. CDR3 nucleotides: TGTGCCAGCAGTCGGGACAGCTCCTACGAGCAGTACTTC.